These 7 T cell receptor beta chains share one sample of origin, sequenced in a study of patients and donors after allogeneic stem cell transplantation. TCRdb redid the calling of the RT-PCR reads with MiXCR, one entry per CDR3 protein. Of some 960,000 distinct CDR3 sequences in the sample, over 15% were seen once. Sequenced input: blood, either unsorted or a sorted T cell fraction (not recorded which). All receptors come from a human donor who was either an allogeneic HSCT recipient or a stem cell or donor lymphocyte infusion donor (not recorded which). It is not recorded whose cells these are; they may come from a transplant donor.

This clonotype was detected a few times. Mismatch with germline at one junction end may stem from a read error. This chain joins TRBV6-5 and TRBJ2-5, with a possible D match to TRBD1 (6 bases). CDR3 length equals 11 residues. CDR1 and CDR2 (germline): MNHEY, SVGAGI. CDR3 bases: TGTGCCAGCAGTTATTTCAGGGGTAGGGGTTTC. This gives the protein CASSYFRGRGF.

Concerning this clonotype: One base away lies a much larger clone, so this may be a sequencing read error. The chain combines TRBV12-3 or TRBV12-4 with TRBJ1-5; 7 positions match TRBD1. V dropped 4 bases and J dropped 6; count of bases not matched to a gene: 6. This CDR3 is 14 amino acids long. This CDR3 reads CASSSGQDGQPQHF. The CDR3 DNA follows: TGTGCCAGCAGTTCAGGACAGGACGGTCAGCCCCAGCATTTT.

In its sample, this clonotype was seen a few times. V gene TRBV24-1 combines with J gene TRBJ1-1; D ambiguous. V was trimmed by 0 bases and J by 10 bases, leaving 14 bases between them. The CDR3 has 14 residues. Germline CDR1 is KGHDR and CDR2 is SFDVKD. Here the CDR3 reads CATSDLVGVRGAFF. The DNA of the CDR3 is TGTGCCACCAGTGATTTGGTCGGGGTGAGAGGAGCTTTCTTT.

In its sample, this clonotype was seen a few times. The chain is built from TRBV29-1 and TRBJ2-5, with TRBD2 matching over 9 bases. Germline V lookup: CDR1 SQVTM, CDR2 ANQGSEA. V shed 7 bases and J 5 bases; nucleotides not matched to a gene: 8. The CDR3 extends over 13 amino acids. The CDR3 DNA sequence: TGCAGCGCATCTAGCGGGGATGCCGAGACCCAGTACTTC. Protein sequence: CSASSGDAETQYF. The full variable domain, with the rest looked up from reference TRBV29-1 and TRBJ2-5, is SAVISQKPSRDICQRGTSLTIQCQVDSQVTMMFWYRQQPGQSLTLIATANQGSEATYESGFVIDKFPISRPNLTFSTLTVSNMSPEDSSIYLCSASSGDAETQYFGPGTRLLVL.

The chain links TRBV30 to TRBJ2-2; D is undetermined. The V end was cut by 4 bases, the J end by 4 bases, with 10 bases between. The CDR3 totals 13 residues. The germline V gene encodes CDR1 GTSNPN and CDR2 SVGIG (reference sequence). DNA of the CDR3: TGTGCCTGGAACTCCAGAATCACCGGGGAGCTGTTTTTT. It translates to CAWNSRITGELFF.

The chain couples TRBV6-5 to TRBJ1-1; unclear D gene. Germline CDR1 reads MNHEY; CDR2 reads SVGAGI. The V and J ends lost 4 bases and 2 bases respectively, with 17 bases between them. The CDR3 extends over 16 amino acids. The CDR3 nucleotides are TGTGCCAGCAGTTTCCTCCGTGGCGGGGAAAACACTGAAGCTTTCTTT. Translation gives CASSFLRGGENTEAFF.

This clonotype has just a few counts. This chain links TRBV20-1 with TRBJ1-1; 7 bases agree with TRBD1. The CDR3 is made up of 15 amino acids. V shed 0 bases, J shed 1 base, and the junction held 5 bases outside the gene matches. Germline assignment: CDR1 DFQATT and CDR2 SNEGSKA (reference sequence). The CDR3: CSARDQGGRNTEAFF. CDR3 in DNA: TGCAGTGCTAGAGATCAAGGGGGCAGGAACACTGAAGCTTTCTTT.